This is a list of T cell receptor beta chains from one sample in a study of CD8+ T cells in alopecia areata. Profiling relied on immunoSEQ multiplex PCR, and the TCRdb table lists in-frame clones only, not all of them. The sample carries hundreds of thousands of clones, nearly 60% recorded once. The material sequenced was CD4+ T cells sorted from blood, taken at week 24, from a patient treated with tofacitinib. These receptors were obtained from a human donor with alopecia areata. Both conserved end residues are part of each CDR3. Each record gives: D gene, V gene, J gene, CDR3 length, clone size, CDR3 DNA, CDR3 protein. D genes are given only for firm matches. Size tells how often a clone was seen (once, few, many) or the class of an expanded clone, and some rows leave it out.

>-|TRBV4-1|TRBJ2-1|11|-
TGCGCCAGCAGCCACACAGGGATACAGTTCTTC
CASSHTGIQFF
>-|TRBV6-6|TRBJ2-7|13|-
TGTGCCAGCAGTTCCGGGGGTTCCTACGAGCAGTACTTC
CASSSGGSYEQYF
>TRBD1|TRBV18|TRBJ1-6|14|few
TGTGCCAGCTCACCCGACAGGGGTCGGTCACCCCTCCACTTT
CASSPDRGRSPLHF
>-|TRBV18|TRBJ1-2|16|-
TGTGCCAGCTCACCACCGAAGGCGGGCGGATTTTATGGCTACACCTTC
CASSPPKAGGFYGYTF
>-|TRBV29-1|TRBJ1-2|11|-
TGCAGCGTTGCCTCAGGCCGTGGCTACACCTTC
CSVASGRGYTF
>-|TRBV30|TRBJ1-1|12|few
TGTGCCTGGAGCGGACTATACACTGAAGCTTTCTTT
CAWSGLYTEAFF
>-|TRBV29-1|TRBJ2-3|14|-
TGCAGCGTGGGCCAGGTCCCTAGCACAGATACGCAGTATTTT
CSVGQVPSTDTQYF
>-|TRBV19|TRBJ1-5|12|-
TGTGCCAGTACGGAAAGAAATCGGCCCCAGCATTTT
CASTERNRPQHF
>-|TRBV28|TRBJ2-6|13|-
TGTGCCACAGGGACGGCTGGGGCCAACGTCCTGACTTTC
CATGTAGANVLTF
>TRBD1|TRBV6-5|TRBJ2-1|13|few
TGTGCCAGCAGTTCTGGGACAGGCAATGAGCAGTTCTTC
CASSSGTGNEQFF
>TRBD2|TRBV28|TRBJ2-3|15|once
TGTGCCAGCAGTCCCCCGGGAGGTAGCACAGATACGCAGTATTTT
CASSPPGGSTDTQYF
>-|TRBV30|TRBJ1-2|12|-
TGTGCCTGGAGTACGTCTTTGAATGGCTGCACCTTC
CAWSTSLNGCTF
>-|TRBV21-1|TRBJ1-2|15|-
-
CASSNWGGGNYGYTF
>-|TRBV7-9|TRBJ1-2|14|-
TGTGCCAGCAGCCTATCAGGGTCGCGCTATGGCTACACCTTC
CASSLSGSRYGYTF
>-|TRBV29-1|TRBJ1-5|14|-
TGCAGCGTTGCCGCAGGGGCAGGCAATCAGCCCCAGCATTTT
CSVAAGAGNQPQHF
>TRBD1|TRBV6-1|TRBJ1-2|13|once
TGTGCCAGCAGGACAGGGGAGGACTATGGCTACACCTTC
CASRTGEDYGYTF
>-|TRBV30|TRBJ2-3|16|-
TGTGCCTGGAGCGTGGGGCCCGTGGGACTCACAGATACGCAGTATTTT
CAWSVGPVGLTDTQYF
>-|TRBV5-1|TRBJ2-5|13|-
TGCGCCAGCAGCGCGGGACCCGAAGAGACCCAGTACTTC
CASSAGPEETQYF
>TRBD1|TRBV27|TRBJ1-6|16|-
TGTGCCAGCAGTCGGCCTCAACAGGGGAGGAATTCACCCCTCCACTTT
CASSRPQQGRNSPLHF
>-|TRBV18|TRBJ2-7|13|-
TGTGCCAGCTCCGGGACCACTCAGGGCGAGCAGTACTTC
CASSGTTQGEQYF
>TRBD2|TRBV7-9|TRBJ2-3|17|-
TGTGCCAGCAGCCTTCCGGGACTAGCGGGACCCACAGATACGCAGTATTTT
CASSLPGLAGPTDTQYF
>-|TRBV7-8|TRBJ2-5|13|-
TGTGCCAGCACCGAGGGGGTGTCGGAGACCCAGTACTTC
CASTEGVSETQYF
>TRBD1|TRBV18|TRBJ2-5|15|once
TGTGCCAGCTCCCCCGGGACAGCCGCGTCAGGGACCCAGTACTTC
CASSPGTAASGTQYF
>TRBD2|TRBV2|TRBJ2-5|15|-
TGTGCCAGCAGTTCCCGAGCGGGGGGGCAAGAGACCCAGTACTTC
CASSSRAGGQETQYF
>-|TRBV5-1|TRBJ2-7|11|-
TGCGCCAGCAGGAGCCTCTACGAGCAGTACTTC
CASRSLYEQYF
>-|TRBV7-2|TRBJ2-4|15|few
TGTGCCAGCAGCTTATCCAGGACTGGGGAAAGTATTCAGTACTTC
CASSLSRTGESIQYF
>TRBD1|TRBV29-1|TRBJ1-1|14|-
TGCAGCGTTGAAGAGGGGGTCGGGACAGGGAAGGCTTTCTTT
CSVEEGVGTGKAFF
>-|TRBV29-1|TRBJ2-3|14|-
TGCAGCGTTGAAGGTAGGGCCGGCACAGATACGCAGTATTTT
CSVEGRAGTDTQYF
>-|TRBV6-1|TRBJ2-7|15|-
TGTGCCAGCAGTGAAGCTCAGGTGCCTACCTACGAGCAGTACTTC
CASSEAQVPTYEQYF
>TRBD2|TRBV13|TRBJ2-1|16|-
TGTGCCAGCAGCTTAGGTCGGGCTAGCGGGGGCAATGAGCAGTTCTTC
CASSLGRASGGNEQFF
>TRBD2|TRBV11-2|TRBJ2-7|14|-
TGTGCCAGCAGCTTTAGCGGGGGAACGAACGAGCAGTACTTC
CASSFSGGTNEQYF
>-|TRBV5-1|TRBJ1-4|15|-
TGCGCCAGCAGCTTGGTGGCAGGGACGAATGAAAAACTGTTTTTT
CASSLVAGTNEKLFF
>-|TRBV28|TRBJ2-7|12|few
TGTGCCAGCAGTTCCGTAACCTACGAGCAGTACTTC
CASSSVTYEQYF
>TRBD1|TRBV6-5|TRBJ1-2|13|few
TGTGCCAGCAGCCGGGACAGGGACTATGGCTACACCTTC
CASSRDRDYGYTF
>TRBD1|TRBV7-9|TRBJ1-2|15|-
TGTGCCAGCAGCTTAGCCTCAGGGGGCGCAGGAGGCTACACCTTC
CASSLASGGAGGYTF
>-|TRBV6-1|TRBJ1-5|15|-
TGTGCCAGCAGCTTAAATAGGGGCGGCAATCAACCCCAGCATTTT
CASSLNRGGNQPQHF
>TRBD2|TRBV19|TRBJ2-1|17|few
TGTGCCAGTAGCCAACACAGGCTAGCGGGGGATTGGAATGAGCAGTTCTTC
CASSQHRLAGDWNEQFF
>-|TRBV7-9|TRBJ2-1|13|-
TGTGCCAGCAGCTTAGGACGGTACAATGAGCAGTTCTTC
CASSLGRYNEQFF
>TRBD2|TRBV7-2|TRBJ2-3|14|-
TGTGCCAGCAGCTGGAGCGGGGGCCGAGATACGCAGTATTTT
CASSWSGGRDTQYF
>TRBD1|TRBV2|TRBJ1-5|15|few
TGTGCCAGCAGTGAAGCCGGGACAGGGGTATGGCCCCAGCATTTT
CASSEAGTGVWPQHF
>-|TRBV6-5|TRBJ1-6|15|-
TGTGCCAGCAGTCTCGGGACCATCTATAATTCACCCCTCCACTTT
CASSLGTIYNSPLHF
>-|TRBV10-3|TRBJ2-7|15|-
TGTGCCATCAGTGACCCGACGGGTAGCTCCTACGAGCAGTACTTC
CAISDPTGSSYEQYF
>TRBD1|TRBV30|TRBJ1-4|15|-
TGTGCCTGGACGGTGCGGGGGACAGGAGGCGAAAAACTGTTTTTT
CAWTVRGTGGEKLFF
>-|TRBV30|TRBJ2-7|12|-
TGTGCCTGGAATCGAAGCCCCTACGAGCAGTACTTC
CAWNRSPYEQYF
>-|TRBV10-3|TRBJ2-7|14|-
TGTGCCATCAGTGAGTCAACGGGCAGTTACGAGCAGTACTTC
CAISESTGSYEQYF
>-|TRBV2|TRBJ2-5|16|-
TGTGCCAGCACCCAGTCGGCTCCGAGGGGGTCAGAGACCCAGTACTTC
CASTQSAPRGSETQYF
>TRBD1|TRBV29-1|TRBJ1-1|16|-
TGCAGCGTTGAAGTCCCTCCGGGACAGCTAAACACTGAAGCTTTCTTT
CSVEVPPGQLNTEAFF
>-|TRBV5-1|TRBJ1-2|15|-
TGCGCCAGCAGCTCGGACGGCAAGCTTAACTATGGCTACACCTTC
CASSSDGKLNYGYTF
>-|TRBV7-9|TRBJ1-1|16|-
TGTGCCAGCAGCTTATTAGTGATGGATGAGGGCACTGAAGCTTTCTTT
CASSLLVMDEGTEAFF
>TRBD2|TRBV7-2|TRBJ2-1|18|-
TGTGCCAGCAGCTTAGCGAGGGCTAGCGGGGGCACATACAATGAGCAGTTCTTC
CASSLARASGGTYNEQFF
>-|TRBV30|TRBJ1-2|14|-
TGTGCCTGGAGTGTACTGGGACGGAACTATGGCTACACCTTC
CAWSVLGRNYGYTF
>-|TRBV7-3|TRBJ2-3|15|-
TGTGCCAGCAGCTTAAGCGGGACAGCGACAGATACGCAGTATTTT
CASSLSGTATDTQYF
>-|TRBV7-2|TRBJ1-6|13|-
TGTGCCAGCAGCTTAGACAGAAATTCACCCCTCCACTTT
CASSLDRNSPLHF
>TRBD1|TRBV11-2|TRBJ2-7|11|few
TGTGCCAGCAGCTTTGACAGGGTAAAGTACTTC
CASSFDRVKYF
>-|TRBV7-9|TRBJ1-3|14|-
TGTGCCACCGGGACATTACGCTCTGGAAACACCATATATTTT
CATGTLRSGNTIYF
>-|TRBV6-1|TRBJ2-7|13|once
TGTGCCAGCGTAGCAAGCTGGGCCTACGAGCAGTACTTC
CASVASWAYEQYF
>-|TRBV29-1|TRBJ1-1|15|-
TGCAGCGCATCGGCCCGGCGGGACATGAACACTGAAGCTTTCTTT
CSASARRDMNTEAFF
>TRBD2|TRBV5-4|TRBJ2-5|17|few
TGTGCCAGCAGCTTAGGGCTAGCGGGGGCCGGGGGTGAGACCCAGTACTTC
CASSLGLAGAGGETQYF